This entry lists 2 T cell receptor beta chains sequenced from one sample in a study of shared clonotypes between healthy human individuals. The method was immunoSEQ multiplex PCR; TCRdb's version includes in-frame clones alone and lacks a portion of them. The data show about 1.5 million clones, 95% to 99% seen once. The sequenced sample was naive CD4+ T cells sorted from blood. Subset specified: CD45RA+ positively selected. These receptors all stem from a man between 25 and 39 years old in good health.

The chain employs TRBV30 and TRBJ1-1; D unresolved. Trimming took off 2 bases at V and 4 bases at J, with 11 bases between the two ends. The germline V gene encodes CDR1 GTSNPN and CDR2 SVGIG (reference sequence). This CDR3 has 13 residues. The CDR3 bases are TGTGCCTGGAGTCATCGGGTTAGCACTGAAGCTTTCTTT. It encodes CAWSHRVSTEAFF.

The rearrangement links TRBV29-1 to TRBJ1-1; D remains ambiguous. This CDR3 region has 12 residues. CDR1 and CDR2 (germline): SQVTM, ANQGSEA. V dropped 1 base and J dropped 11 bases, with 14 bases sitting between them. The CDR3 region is CSVEGREKNAFF. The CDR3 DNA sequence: TGCAGCGTTGAAGGTAGGGAAAAGAACGCTTTCTTT.